This TCR beta chain was retrieved from a study of CD8+CD57+ T cells in acquired aplastic anemia. Background on the study: Sorted CD4+ and CD8+ cells gave an average of roughly 3.2 ug of DNA. General study points: CD8+ Simpson's diversity showed no significant patient-control difference. Common to patients and controls were 25 to 30 CD8+ CDR3 sequences.

This clonotype appeared a few times. No antigen is known for it. A junction boundary mismatches the germline segment, possibly from a read error. Sequenced patients had shown CD8+CD57+ cell expansion by flow cytometry. With no exception, the patients had severe acquired aplastic anemia. CDR3 and TCR beta VDJ profiling relied on a genomic DNA template. One entry per CDR3 protein results from TCRdb running MiXCR on the reads. The sample has 150,000 or so distinct CDR3 sequences, under 55% seen once. The germline CDR1 and CDR2 sequences are SEHNR and FQNEAQ (reference sequence). The CDR3 is 15 amino acids.

This sequence originates from a human donor with aplastic anemia. This rearrangement joins TRBV7-9 to TRBJ1-2; D ambiguous. Sequenced material: sorted CD4+, CD8+, or CD8+CD57+ T cells (not recorded which) from PBMCs. The CDR3 loop is CASSLDRGGGYDYTF. CDR3 nucleotide sequence: TGTGCCAGCAGCTTGGATCGGGGTGGAGGGTATGACTACACCTTC. Using reference TRBV7-9 and TRBJ1-2 for the parts outside the CDR3, the full variable domain is DTGVSQNPRHKITKRGQNVTFRCDPISEHNRLYWYRQTLGQGPEFLTYFQNEAQLEKSRLLSDRFSAERPKGSFSTLEIQRTEQGDSAMYLCASSLDRGGGYDYTFGSGTRLTVV.